The next 24 T cell receptor beta chains were all read from a single sample in a study of CD8+ T cells in alopecia areata. Sequencing templates came from extracted RNA that was reverse transcribed into cDNA. Data came from immunoSEQ multiplex PCR; TCRdb stores just in-frame clones and leaves some out. The repertoire holds roughly 120,000 clones, 55% to 80% seen once, with around 2.8% in the top ten. Specimen: CD4+ T cells sorted from blood. Receptors were obtained from a human donor in good health.

Only a few counts were recorded for this clone. The CDR3 reads CSVRAQGNTGELFF. CDR3 bases: TGCAGCGTTCGAGCGCAGGGAAACACCGGGGAGCTGTTTTTT. The chain joins TRBV29-1 to TRBJ2-2; a weak D match, TRBD1 (5 bases). The CDR3 consists of 14 residues. Trimming left V 5 bases short and J 2 bases short, with 12 bases between. Looked up from germline, CDR1 is SQVTM and CDR2 is ANQGSEA.

V gene TRBV29-1 combines with J gene TRBJ1-3; D may be TRBD1 (6 bases). The length of the CDR3 is 15 residues. Trimming stripped 6 bases from V and 4 bases from J, with 19 bases between. Per the germline V gene, CDR1 is SQVTM and CDR2 is ANQGSEA. The CDR3 loop reads CSVSWGADAGNTIYF. CDR3 bases: TGCAGCGTCTCCTGGGGGGCCGACGCCGGAAACACCATATATTTT.

The chain recombines TRBV25-1 with TRBJ2-3; D is tentatively TRBD1 or TRBD2 (6 bases each). This CDR3 comprises 14 residues. Trimming cost V 6 bases and J 4 bases, with 14 bases left between them. Germline V gives CDR1 MGHDK, CDR2 SYGVNS. The CDR3 DNA sequence: TGTGCCAGCAGGTCATGGGGGGCCCCAGATACGCAGTATTTT. It yields the protein CASRSWGAPDTQYF.

This clone has a handful of counts. V and J are TRBV5-1 and TRBJ2-7; no clear D. Germline CDR1 reads SGHRS; CDR2 reads YFSETQ. This CDR3 spans 13 amino acids. V was trimmed by 0 bases and J by 4 bases, leaving 8 bases between them. In DNA form, the CDR3 reads TGCGCCAGCAGCTTGGGACCCTTTTACGAGCAGTACTTC. Its translation is CASSLGPFYEQYF.

J is TRBJ1-3 and V is TRBV30; the D is unclear. The CDR3 sequence is 10 residues long. Germline-derived CDR1 and CDR2 are GTSNPN and SVGIG (reference sequence). The V and J ends lost 3 bases and 8 bases respectively, with 5 bases between them. This chain's CDR3 is CAWRRDTIYF. CDR3 nucleotide sequence: TGTGCCTGGAGAAGAGACACCATATATTTT.

This chain connects TRBV19 to TRBJ2-1; D is tentatively TRBD1 or TRBD2 (5 bases each). This CDR3 is 10 amino acids long. Trimming left V 10 bases short and J 9 bases short, with 10 bases between. Germline assignment: CDR1 LNHDA and CDR2 SQIVND (reference sequence). CDR3 nucleotide sequence: TGTGCCATCCCAGGGAGTGAGCAGTTCTTC. It codes for CAIPGSEQFF.

This sequence joins TRBV5-6 and TRBJ2-6; D remains unclear. Germline loops: CDR1 SGHDT, CDR2 YYEEEE. The CDR3 consists of 16 residues. Trimming removed 0 bases from V and 0 bases from J, with 7 bases in between. The CDR3 protein is CASSLVQPSGANVLTF. The CDR3 bases are TGTGCCAGCAGCTTGGTACAGCCCTCTGGGGCCAACGTCCTGACTTTC.

The chain carries TRBV11-2 and TRBJ2-1; no clear D. The CDR3 is made up of 12 amino acids. V was cut by 1 base and J by 7 bases, with 5 bases left in between. Per germline, CDR1 SGHAT and CDR2 FQNNGV. As DNA, the CDR3 is TGTGCCAGCAGCTTAGCCTGGAATGAGCAGTTCTTC. This codes for CASSLAWNEQFF.

V gene TRBV29-1 combines with J gene TRBJ2-7, with D unclear. The CDR3 sequence is 13 residues long. Per the germline V gene, CDR1 is SQVTM and CDR2 is ANQGSEA. V dropped 1 base and J dropped 5 bases, with 12 bases sitting between them. CDR3 in amino acids: CSVEGIGRNEQYF. The CDR3 coding sequence is TGCAGCGTTGAAGGAATAGGGCGGAACGAGCAGTACTTC.

This chain links TRBV30 with TRBJ1-1; 9 bases are a match to TRBD1. Germline CDR1 GTSNPN, CDR2 SVGIG (reference sequence). J was trimmed by 3 bases and V by 2 bases; bases with no gene match: 4. The CDR3 spans 14 residues. CDR3 loop: CAWSLRTGDTEAFF. The CDR3 DNA follows: TGTGCCTGGAGTTTGCGGACAGGGGACACTGAAGCTTTCTTT.

The V and J genes are TRBV18 and TRBJ2-5; D is undetermined. The CDR3 sequence is 13 residues long. Trimming stripped 5 bases from V and 5 bases from J, with 12 bases between. CDR1 and CDR2 from the germline V gene are KGHSH and LQKENI. The chain's CDR3 is CASSNSEGETQYF. The DNA for the CDR3 is TGTGCCAGCTCAAACTCAGAAGGGGAGACCCAGTACTTC.

The chain is built from TRBV7-8 and TRBJ1-1; 7 nucleotides agree with TRBD1. The CDR3 sequence is 15 residues long. In germline, CDR1 is SGHVS, CDR2 FQNEAQ. V shed 7 bases, J shed 2 bases, and the junction held 10 bases outside the gene matches. CDR3 nucleotides: TGTGCCAGCAAATACCGAGGGGGCTCTAACACTGAAGCTTTCTTT. Protein: CASKYRGGSNTEAFF.

V usage is TRBV18 and J usage is TRBJ1-1; D might be TRBD1 (5 bases). The length of the CDR3 is 14 residues. Germline-derived CDR1 and CDR2 are KGHSH and LQKENI. The V gene lost 2 bases and the J gene lost 4 bases, with 11 bases spanning the gap. The CDR3: CASSPDRVFTEAFF. The CDR3, as DNA: TGTGCCAGCTCACCAGACAGAGTGTTCACTGAAGCTTTCTTT.

The rearrangement links TRBV29-1 to TRBJ2-3; D ambiguous. Per germline, CDR1 SQVTM and CDR2 ANQGSEA. V lost 1 base to trimming and J lost 2 bases, with 7 bases between them. The CDR3 contains 13 residues. The CDR3: CSVEVQYTDTQYF. DNA of the CDR3: TGCAGCGTTGAAGTTCAGTACACAGATACGCAGTATTTT.

The chain links TRBV6-5 to TRBJ2-5; D gene unclear. Germline V CDR1 and CDR2: MNHEY, SVGAGI. Trimming cost V 2 bases and J 0 bases, with 1 base left between them. The CDR3 is 12 residues long. The CDR3 bases are TGTGCCAGCAGTTACGACCAAGAGACCCAGTACTTC. Amino acid sequence: CASSYDQETQYF.

This clone was counted once. The chain combines TRBV15 with TRBJ2-1, with a weak D call TRBD2 (6 bases). Deletions cut 7 bases from V and 6 bases from J, with 16 bases between. The CDR3 extends over 14 amino acids. Germline CDR1 and CDR2: LNHNV and YYDKDF (reference sequence). As DNA, the CDR3 is TGTGCCACCAACCAGGGAGGATTGCTCAATGAGCAGTTCTTC. It specifies CATNQGGLLNEQFF.

This clone was seen more than once but under ten times. Lacking the conserved final phenylalanine or tryptophan, this CDR3 likely reflects a read error. Because the CDR3's place on the DNA is in doubt, the DNA is left out and the CDR3 is given as listed by TCRdb. This chain links TRBV4-1 with TRBJ2-3. Germline CDR1 and CDR2: MGHRA and YSYEKL. The CDR3 spans 10 amino acids, including both terminal residues. CDR3 sequence: CASSQVTAPL.

This clone was recorded only once. The CDR3 does not close with the conserved phenylalanine or tryptophan, likely indicating a read error. This rearrangement joins TRBV27 to TRBJ1-1; no reliable D call. Germline CDR1 MNHEY, CDR2 SMNVEV (reference sequence). The CDR3 loop spans 13 amino acids. V was shortened by 7 bases and J by 0 bases, with 9 bases between the two germline ends. In nucleotides, the CDR3 is TGTGCCAGCAATGAGAGGGTGAACACTGAAGCTTTCTCT. Protein sequence: CASNERVNTEAFS.

CDR3 bases: TGTGCCAGCAGCTCCGTCGGGGGAGGGGAAAAACTGTTTTTT. Amino acids: CASSSVGGGEKLFF. This chain uses TRBV5-6 with TRBJ1-4, with D perhaps matching TRBD1 (5 bases). The CDR3 totals 14 residues. The V end was cut by 3 bases, the J end by 8 bases, with 14 bases between. The germline V gene encodes CDR1 SGHDT and CDR2 YYEEEE.

The chain employs TRBV9 and TRBJ2-2; D is ambiguous. Per the germline V gene, CDR1 is SGDLS and CDR2 is YYNGEE. V shed 4 bases and J shed 0 bases, with 4 bases lying between them. The CDR3 sequence is 13 residues long. CDR3 region: CASSPPNTGELFF. CDR3 nucleotides: TGTGCCAGCAGCCCCCCGAACACCGGGGAGCTGTTTTTT. Full variable domain (rest looked up from reference TRBV9 and TRBJ2-2): DSGVTQTPKHLITATGQRVTLRCSPRSGDLSVYWYQQSLDQGLQFLIQYYNGEERAKGNILERFSAQQFPDLHSELNLSSLELGDSALYFCASSPPNTGELFFGEGSRLTVL.

This clone occurred a few times. The J gene is TRBJ1-2, the V gene TRBV5-6, with D unresolved. Trimming took off 1 base at V and 8 bases at J, with 12 bases between the two ends. The CDR3 has 13 residues. CDR1 is SGHDT, CDR2 YYEEEE, per germline. The CDR3 region has the DNA TGTGCCAGCAGCTTGTTGCGGGCGCGGGGCTACACCTTC. The encoded protein is CASSLLRARGYTF.

This clone is labeled medium-sized (0.01 to 0.1%). This chain uses TRBV7-7 with TRBJ2-5; 9 bases map to TRBD2. The J segment lost 5 bases and the V segment lost 4 bases, leaving 5 bases of the junction unmatched. CDR1 SSHAT and CDR2 FNYEAQ come from the germline V gene (reference sequence). The CDR3 is 14 amino acids. For the CDR3, the DNA is TGTGCCAGCAGCTCTGGGACTAGCCGGGAGACCCAGTACTTC. Its translation: CASSSGTSRETQYF.

In the case of this clone: The identical CDR3 is also encoded by other nucleotide sequences in the sample. This chain uses TRBV20-1 with TRBJ2-3, with D uncertain. The V gene lost 1 base and the J gene lost 4 bases, with 3 bases spanning the gap. The CDR3 extends over 11 amino acids. CDR1 and CDR2 from the germline V gene are DFQATT and SNEGSKA (reference sequence). CDR3 loop: CSARVADTQYF. CDR3 in DNA: TGCAGTGCTAGAGTAGCAGATACGCAGTATTTT.

The V and J genes are TRBV7-9 and TRBJ2-5; 9 nucleotides line up with TRBD1. This CDR3 has 15 amino acids. Germline CDR1 and CDR2: SEHNR and FQNEAQ (reference sequence). The V and J ends lost 4 bases and 5 bases, in that order; junction bases with no gene match: 8. CDR3 in amino acids: CASSSQTGGSETQYF. In DNA, the CDR3 is TGTGCCAGCAGCTCCCAGACAGGGGGTTCGGAGACCCAGTACTTC. Using reference TRBV7-9 and TRBJ2-5 for the parts outside the CDR3, the full variable domain is DTGVSQNPRHKITKRGQNVTFRCDPISEHNRLYWYRQTLGQGPEFLTYFQNEAQLEKSRLLSDRFSAERPKGSFSTLEIQRTEQGDSAMYLCASSSQTGGSETQYFGPGTRLLVL.